This is a list of T cell receptor beta chains from one sample in a study of cytomegalovirus exposure and HLA in healthy donors. Assay: immunoSEQ multiplex PCR; the TCRdb copy retains only in-frame clones and omits some. The sample shows about 130,000 clones, 85% to 90% of them seen only once. Sequenced sample: PBMCs. These receptors all come from a young man in good health and CMV-seronegative. The CDR3 runs from the conserved cysteine through the conserved F or W. A D gene is named only where the DNA matches it firmly. Clone sizes are given selectively: once, few, many, or a class where the clone is expanded.

size	V	D	J	CDR3	DNA
NA	TRBV9	NA	TRBJ1-5	CASSVVVTLPSQGFDGQPQHF	TGTGCCAGCAGCGTAGTAGTAACGTTGCCCTCACAGGGTTTCGATGGGCAGCCCCAGCATTTT
NA	TRBV27	NA	TRBJ1-6	CASSSRTGSSYNSPLHF	TGTGCCAGCAGTTCAAGGACGGGAAGCTCCTATAATTCACCCCTCCACTTT
NA	TRBV4-1	TRBD1	TRBJ1-2	CASSQEHRGQGYGYTF	TGCGCCAGCAGCCAAGAACACAGGGGGCAGGGCTATGGCTACACCTTC
NA	TRBV19	TRBD1	TRBJ1-1	CASSSQGENEAFF	TGTGCCAGTAGCTCACAGGGGGAAAATGAAGCTTTCTTT
NA	TRBV29-1	NA	TRBJ2-5	CSVDSSYQETQYF	TGCAGCGTTGATTCGTCTTACCAAGAGACCCAGTACTTC
NA	TRBV19	NA	TRBJ1-4	CASSRDKEKLFF	TGTGCCAGTTCCCGGGACAAAGAAAAACTGTTTTTT
NA	TRBV6-5	NA	TRBJ2-5	CASNVPGEETQYF	TGTGCCAGCAATGTGCCGGGGGAAGAGACCCAGTACTTC
once	TRBV6-6	NA	TRBJ1-2	CASSYGSTNYGYTF	TGTGCCAGCAGTTATGGGAGTACAAACTATGGCTACACCTTC
NA	TRBV19	NA	TRBJ2-7	CASRLQGSYEQYF	TGTGCCAGTAGGCTACAGGGCTCCTACGAGCAGTACTTC
NA	TRBV10-3	TRBD1	TRBJ2-3	CAISETGGTGTDTQYF	TGTGCCATCAGTGAGACAGGGGGCACGGGCACAGATACGCAGTATTTT
once	TRBV4-1	NA	TRBJ1-1	CASSRGGNTEAFF	TGCGCCAGCAGCCGTGGAGGGAACACTGAAGCTTTCTTT
NA	TRBV5-1	TRBD2	TRBJ2-3	CASIRGPGLLTDTQYF	TGCGCCAGCATCCGGGGTCCGGGACTACTCACAGATACGCAGTATTTT
NA	TRBV27	NA	TRBJ2-2	CASRRTTYTGELFF	TGTGCCAGCAGACGGACAACCTACACCGGGGAGCTGTTTTTT
NA	TRBV2	TRBD1	TRBJ2-7	CASSLPGTGFAYEQYF	TGTGCCAGCAGTCTTCCCGGGACAGGGTTCGCCTACGAGCAGTACTTC
NA	TRBV7-9	TRBD1	TRBJ1-2	CASSLGTGGGYGYTF	TGTGCCAGCAGCCTAGGGACAGGGGGAGGCTATGGCTACACCTTC
NA	TRBV11-2	TRBD2	TRBJ2-7	CASSLTSGGATYEQYF	TGTGCCAGCAGCCTCACTAGCGGGGGGGCGACCTACGAGCAGTACTTC
NA	TRBV6-6	NA	TRBJ1-2	CASRQDTDYGYTF	TGTGCCAGCAGACAGGACACGGACTATGGCTACACCTTC
NA	TRBV5-1	TRBD1	TRBJ2-3	CATQGRDRDTQYF	TGCGCCACCCAAGGAAGGGACAGGGATACGCAGTATTTT
NA	TRBV29-1	TRBD1	TRBJ2-7	CSVLDRGRGEQYF	TGCAGCGTTTTGGACAGGGGGCGGGGTGAGCAGTACTTC
NA	TRBV29-1	NA	TRBJ2-7	CSVEDPGENYEQYF	TGCAGCGTTGAAGATCCGGGGGAAAATTACGAGCAGTACTTC
NA	TRBV27	NA	TRBJ1-5	CASSFGWAGKEAQHF	TGTGCCAGCAGTTTCGGTTGGGCAGGCAAGGAAGCCCAGCATTTT
NA	TRBV28	TRBD2	TRBJ2-1	CASSSLLLAGSYNEQFF	TGTGCCAGCAGTTCCTTGCTACTAGCGGGCTCTTACAATGAGCAGTTCTTC
NA	TRBV9	NA	TRBJ1-3	CASSVDRDTIYF	TGTGCCAGCAGCGTAGACCGGGACACCATATATTTT
NA	TRBV9	TRBD2	TRBJ2-3	CASSVGYLAGGKDTQYF	TGTGCCAGCAGCGTAGGATACTTAGCGGGGGGTAAAGATACGCAGTATTTT
NA	TRBV2	NA	TRBJ1-1	CASSPGVLNTEAFF	TGTGCCAGCAGTCCAGGGGTTCTGAACACTGAAGCTTTCTTT
NA	TRBV18	NA	TRBJ1-1	CASSRASGGTEAFF	TGTGCCAGCTCACGGGCTTCGGGGGGCACTGAAGCTTTCTTT
NA	TRBV4-2	NA	TRBJ1-1	CASSPKGQNTEAFF	TGTGCCAGCAGCCCAAAGGGGCAGAACACTGAAGCTTTCTTT
NA	TRBV5-4	TRBD1	TRBJ2-5	CASSLPGGQGKTQYF	TGTGCCAGCAGCTTGCCGGGGGGACAGGGAAAGACCCAGTACTTC
once	TRBV9	NA	TRBJ1-3	CASSVGRRTGNTIYF	TGTGCCAGCAGCGTGGGGAGGAGGACTGGAAACACCATATATTTT
NA	TRBV11-2	TRBD1	TRBJ2-7	CASSLVAGTGTYEQYF	TGTGCCAGCAGCTTAGTGGCGGGGACAGGGACCTACGAGCAGTACTTC
once	TRBV19	NA	TRBJ1-5	CASSINSNLYQPQHF	TGTGCCAGTAGTATAAACAGCAACTTATATCAGCCCCAGCATTTT
NA	TRBV18	NA	TRBJ2-5	CASSQRTEQETQYF	TGTGCCAGCTCACAGAGGACAGAGCAAGAGACCCAGTACTTC
NA	TRBV5-6	NA	TRBJ1-5	CASSRTDYSNQPQHF	TGTGCCAGCAGCCGGACAGATTATAGCAATCAGCCCCAGCATTTT
NA	TRBV14	TRBD1	TRBJ2-7	CASSKGQGSSYEQYF	TGTGCCAGCAGCAAGGGACAGGGGAGCTCCTACGAGCAGTACTTC
NA	TRBV10-3	TRBD1	TRBJ2-7	CAIMGLDRGDSYEQYF	TGTGCCATCATGGGACTGGACAGGGGCGACTCCTACGAGCAGTACTTC
NA	TRBV11-2	NA	TRBJ2-7	CASSQERQQSSYEQYF	TGTGCCAGCAGCCAAGAAAGACAGCAAAGCTCCTACGAGCAGTACTTC